The present T cell receptor beta chain was sequenced within a study of vaccination and CD4 T cells after COVID-19. With V trimmed by 2 bases and J by 0 bases, 4 bases remained unmatched. The CDR3 contains 15 residues. Treatment here: approximately nine-day PBMC culture with coronavirus spike peptide pools or control peptides (ViraFEST assay). Wells contained 1.5 million to 2.5 million PBMCs each, and these were cultured with roughly 9.9 IU/ml IL-2 and approximately 10 ug/ml peptide pools. Sequenced with the Oncomine TCR Beta short-read assay was DNA taken from cultured CD4+ T cells. From the PCR reads, TCRdb called clonotypes with MiXCR, one entry per CDR3 protein. This table has around 13,000 distinct CDR3 sequences, 25% to 35% appearing once. In regard to this clonotype: Antigen: not known.

This TCR was recovered from a human donor who had recovered from COVID-19. Sequenced sample: CD4+ T cells from blood, cultured in vitro. The chain couples TRBV5-3 to TRBJ2-7; TRBD2 agrees at 8 bases. Being an ORF, TRBV5-3 has a function that is uncertain. The CDR3 spells CARSLKRGSSYEQYF. The CDR3 DNA reads TGTGCCAGAAGCTTAAAGCGGGGGAGCTCCTACGAGCAGTACTTC.